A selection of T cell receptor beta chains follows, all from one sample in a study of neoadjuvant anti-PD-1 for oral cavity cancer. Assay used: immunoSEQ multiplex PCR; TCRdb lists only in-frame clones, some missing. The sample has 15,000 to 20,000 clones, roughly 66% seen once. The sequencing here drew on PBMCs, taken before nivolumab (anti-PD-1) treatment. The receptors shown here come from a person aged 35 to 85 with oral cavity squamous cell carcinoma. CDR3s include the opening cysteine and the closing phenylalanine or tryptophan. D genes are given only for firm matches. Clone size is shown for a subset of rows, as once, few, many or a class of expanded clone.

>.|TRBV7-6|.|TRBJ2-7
TGTGCCAGCAGCTTAGAACAGGGACCATACGAGCAGTACTTC
CASSLEQGPYEQYF
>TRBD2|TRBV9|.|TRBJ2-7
TGTGCCAGCAGCTCCTTCTCTAGCGGTTCCTACGAGCAGTACTTC
CASSSFSSGSYEQYF
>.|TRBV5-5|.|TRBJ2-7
TGTGCCAGCAGCTTGTCCCCCCAGTTATACGAGCAGTACTTC
CASSLSPQLYEQYF
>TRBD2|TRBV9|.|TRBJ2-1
TGTGCCAGCAGCGTAGGTAGCGGGAGCTCCTACAATGAGCAGTTCTTC
CASSVGSGSSYNEQFF
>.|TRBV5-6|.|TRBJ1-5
TGTGCCAGCAGCTTAGTAGGGGATAATCAGCCCCAGCATTTT
CASSLVGDNQPQHF
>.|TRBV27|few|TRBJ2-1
TGTGCCAGCAGCTTCCTCTCCTGGACTGAGCAGTTCTTC
CASSFLSWTEQFF
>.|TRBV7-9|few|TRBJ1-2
TGTGCCAGCAGCTTAGACACGGATCGCTTCTACACCTTC
CASSLDTDRFYTF
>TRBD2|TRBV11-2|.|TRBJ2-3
TGTGCCAGCAGCTCGGACGAGGTAGCGGGAGGGCCTGAGGGTACGCAGTATTTT
CASSSDEVAGGPEGTQYF
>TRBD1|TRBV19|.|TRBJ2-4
TGTGCCAGTAGTAGCGGGACAGGCCAAGGGGGTTTGGCCAAAAACATTCAGTACTTC
CASSSGTGQGGLAKNIQYF
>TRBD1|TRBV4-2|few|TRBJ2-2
TGTGCCAGCAGCCTGATCCGTCCCGGGACAGGGGGCGGGGAGCTGTTTTTT
CASSLIRPGTGGGELFF
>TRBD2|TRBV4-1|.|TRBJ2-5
TGCGCCAGCGGCCAGCCCCCTAGCGGGAGTGAGACCCAGTACTTC
CASGQPPSGSETQYF
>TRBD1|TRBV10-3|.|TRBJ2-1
TGTGCCATCAGCAAGACAGGGTACAATGAGCAGTTCTTC
CAISKTGYNEQFF
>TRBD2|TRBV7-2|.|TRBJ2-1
TGTGCCAGCAGCTTAGGGGCTAGCGGGAGTGAGGGTGAGCAGTTCTTC
CASSLGASGSEGEQFF
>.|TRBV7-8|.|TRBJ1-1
TGTGCCAGCAGCTCCTTACAGAACACTGAAGCTTTCTTT
CASSSLQNTEAFF
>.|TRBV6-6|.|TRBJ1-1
TGTGCCAGCAGTTACACGGGGGGCGAGGCTTTCTTT
CASSYTGGEAFF
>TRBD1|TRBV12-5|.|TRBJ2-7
TGTGCTAGTGGCCCCATATTACTGGACAGGGGAAGTGACGAGCAGTACTTC
CASGPILLDRGSDEQYF
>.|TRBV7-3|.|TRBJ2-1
TGTGCCAGCAGCCCGACTAGGAGGAGCTGGGATGAGCAGTTCTTC
CASSPTRRSWDEQFF
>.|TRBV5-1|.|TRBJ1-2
TGCGCCAGCAGCTTGGGAACAGTTTCTTATGGCTACACCTTC
CASSLGTVSYGYTF
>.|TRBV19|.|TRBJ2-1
TGTGCCAGTAGTGATGGGCTAGCACGGTTCTTC
CASSDGLARFF
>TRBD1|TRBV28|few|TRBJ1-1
TGTGCCAGCAGTTTTTCCGACAGGGGGGCTGAAGCTTTCTTT
CASSFSDRGAEAFF
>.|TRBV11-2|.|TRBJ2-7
TGTGCCAGCAGCTCTAAGACAGACTACGAGCAGTACTTC
CASSSKTDYEQYF
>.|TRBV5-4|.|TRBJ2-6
TGTGCCAGCAGCTTGGCCCAGGTCTCTGGGGCCAACGTCCTGACTTTC
CASSLAQVSGANVLTF
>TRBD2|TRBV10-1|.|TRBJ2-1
TGCGCCAGCAGTCTTAGCGGGACCTTCATCGGCAATGAGCAGTTCTTC
CASSLSGTFIGNEQFF
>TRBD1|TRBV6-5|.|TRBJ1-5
TGTGCCAGCAGTTTACTGCCAGGGGGGAGCAATCAGCCCCAGCATTTT
CASSLLPGGSNQPQHF
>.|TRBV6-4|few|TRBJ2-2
TGTGCCAGCAGTGCACAGGTCACCGGGGAGCTGTTTTTT
CASSAQVTGELFF
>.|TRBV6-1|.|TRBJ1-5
TGTGCCAGCAGTGGTCAGAATAGCAATCAGCCCCAGCATTTT
CASSGQNSNQPQHF
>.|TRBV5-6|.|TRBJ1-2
TGTGCCAGCAGCTCAGCTGGGGGGAACTATGGCTACACCTTC
CASSSAGGNYGYTF
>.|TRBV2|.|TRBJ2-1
TGTGCCAGCAGTGTACAGGGCGGTGAGCAGTTCTTC
CASSVQGGEQFF
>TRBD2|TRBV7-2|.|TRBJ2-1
TGTGCCAGCAGCTTAGTGACAGCGGGAGTGTTGGATGAGCAGTTCTTC
CASSLVTAGVLDEQFF
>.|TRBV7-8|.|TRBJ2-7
TGTGCCAGCAGCCCCCAAGGACTGAGCTCCTACGAGCAGTACTTC
CASSPQGLSSYEQYF
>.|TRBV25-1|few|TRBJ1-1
TGTGCCAGCAGTATCTCAGCGCTGGGGACCACTGAAGCTTTCTTT
CASSISALGTTEAFF
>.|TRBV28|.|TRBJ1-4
TGTGCCAGCAGTGGGAACAGGGCGGGAGATGCCGAAAAACTGTTTTTT
CASSGNRAGDAEKLFF
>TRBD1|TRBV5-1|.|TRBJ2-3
TGCGCCAGCAGCTTGGGACAGGGGACCACAGATACGCAGTATTTT
CASSLGQGTTDTQYF
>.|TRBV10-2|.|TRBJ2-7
TGCGCCAGCAGACCTGGACTTGTTTGGGACGAGCAGTACTTC
CASRPGLVWDEQYF
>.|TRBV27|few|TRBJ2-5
TGTGCCAGCAGTTTCGGTGGGGAGACCCAGTACTTC
CASSFGGETQYF
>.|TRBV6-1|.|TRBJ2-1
TGTGCCAGCGTCGTCCCGACGGTGACCTACAATGAGCAGTTCTTC
CASVVPTVTYNEQFF
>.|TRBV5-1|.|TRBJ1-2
TGCGCCAGCAGCTTAGCGGACAGAACCTATGGCTACACCTTC
CASSLADRTYGYTF
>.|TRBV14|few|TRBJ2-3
TGTGCCAGCAGCCAAGCGGCGCGGGAAGGGGGTACGCAGTATTTT
CASSQAAREGGTQYF
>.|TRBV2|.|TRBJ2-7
TGTGCCAGCACGGAACAGGGTCTCGAGCAGTACTTC
CASTEQGLEQYF
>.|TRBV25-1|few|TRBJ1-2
TGTGCCAGCAGTGGAGACGTCGATGGCTACACCTTC
CASSGDVDGYTF
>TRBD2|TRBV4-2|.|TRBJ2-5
TGTGCCAGCAGCCCTGGGGGGGAGCCCGAGACCCAGTACTTC
CASSPGGEPETQYF
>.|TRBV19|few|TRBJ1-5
TGTGCCAGTATGGGGTGGTTGGATCAGCCCCAGCATTTT
CASMGWLDQPQHF
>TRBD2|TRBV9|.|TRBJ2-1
TGTGCCAGCAGCCCGGGACTAGCGGGAGTAATAAATGAGCAGTTCTTC
CASSPGLAGVINEQFF
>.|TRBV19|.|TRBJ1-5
TGTGCCAGTAGTATAGTCGGGCAGAGCAATCAGCCCCAGCATTTT
CASSIVGQSNQPQHF
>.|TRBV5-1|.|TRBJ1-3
TGCGCCAGCAGCTTGGAGGGGCCTGGAAACACCATATATTTT
CASSLEGPGNTIYF
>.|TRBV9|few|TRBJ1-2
TGTGCCAGCAGCGGATCCGGACGGTGGGGTGCTGGCTACACCTTC
CASSGSGRWGAGYTF
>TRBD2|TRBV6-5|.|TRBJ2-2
TGTGCCAGCAGCTACACGAGGGGACTAATGGGGGAGCTGTTTTTT
CASSYTRGLMGELFF
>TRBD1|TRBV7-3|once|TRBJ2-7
TGTGCCAGCAGCTCGACAGGGGTGGGTGACGAGCAGTACTTC
CASSSTGVGDEQYF
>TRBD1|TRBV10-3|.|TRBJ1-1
TGTGCCATGTCCGGGACAGGGAGCACTGAAGCTTTCTTT
CAMSGTGSTEAFF
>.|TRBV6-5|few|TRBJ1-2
TGTGCCAGCAGGGGGAGTGGGCCCTTAGGCTACACCTTC
CASRGSGPLGYTF
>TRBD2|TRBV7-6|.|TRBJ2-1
TGTGCCAGCAGCTTAGGTCAAGCGGGGAGGAATGAGCAGTTCTTC
CASSLGQAGRNEQFF
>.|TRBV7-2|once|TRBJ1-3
TGTGCCAGCAGCCTCCAAACAGGCACTGGAAACACCATATATTTT
CASSLQTGTGNTIYF
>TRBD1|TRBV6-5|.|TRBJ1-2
TGTGCCAGCAGCAACAGGGGAGGGGGCTACACCTTC
CASSNRGGGYTF
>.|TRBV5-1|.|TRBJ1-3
TGCGCCAGCAGGCTGGAGGACGCGGGAAACACCATATATTTT
CASRLEDAGNTIYF
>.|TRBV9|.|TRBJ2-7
TGTGCCAGCAGCGTAGGGTCGAACACCTACGAGCAGTACTTC
CASSVGSNTYEQYF
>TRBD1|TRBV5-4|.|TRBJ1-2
TGTGCCAGCAGCCTCGACAGGGTGGCTGTCTATGGCTACACCTTC
CASSLDRVAVYGYTF
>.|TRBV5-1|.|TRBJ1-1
TGCGCCAGCAGCTCACTTACAGGGAACACTGAAGCTTTCTTT
CASSSLTGNTEAFF
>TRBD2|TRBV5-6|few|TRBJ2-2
TGTGCCAGCAGCAACCGGGGACTAGCGTACACCGGGGAGCTGTTTTTT
CASSNRGLAYTGELFF
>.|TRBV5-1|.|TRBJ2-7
TGCGCCAGCAGCCCTAGGACAGCTTCCTACGAGCAGTACTTC
CASSPRTASYEQYF